This TCR beta chain appears in the sequencing data of a study of OX40 agonist ivuxolimab in advanced cancers. Overall study: Ivuxolimab, an antibody acting as an agonist of OX40 (CD134), was used to treat patients. Study-wide findings and caveats: Doses of 0.1 to 3.0 mg/kg were accompanied by clonal expansion of CD4+ and CD8+ blood T cells by week 6. Among the least clonally expanded were partial responders at 0.1-3.0 mg/kg. More expanded clones were found, on average, in CD8+ than in CD4+ T cells.

Generated by immunoSEQ multiplex PCR, the TCRdb table keeps only in-frame clones and is missing some. The sample has about 25,000 clones, around 85% seen once. With regard to this clone: The antigen remains undetermined.

The starting material was CD4+ or CD8+ T cells sorted from blood, obtained in a trial of the OX40 agonist ivuxolimab. The TCR originated in an adult with an advanced solid tumor such as melanoma, head and neck, liver or kidney cancer.

This chain's CDR3 is CASSSGGVETQYF. CDR3 in DNA: TGTGCCAGCAGTTCCGGGGGGGTGGAGACCCAGTACTTC. The rearrangement links TRBV28 to TRBJ2-5, with 8 bases aligning to TRBD2. J lost 5 bases, V lost 4 bases, and 3 bases had no gene match. The CDR3 totals 13 residues. From germline, CDR1 is MDHEN and CDR2 SYDVKM.